The 6 T cell receptor beta chains given below trace back to one sample, sequenced in a study of T cell repertoires in cytomegalovirus infection. TCRdb fed the reads into MiXCR, producing one record per CDR3 protein. The sample has hundreds of thousands of distinct CDR3 sequences, around 10% seen once; the top ten hold 2.5%. The sequenced sample consisted of PBMCs. Receptors were obtained from a human donor in good health (CMV status not recorded). Some clones in this sample may be carry-over from other donors' samples.

The V gene is TRBV14, the J gene TRBJ2-7; possible D gene TRBD1, 6 bases. Germline V CDR1 and CDR2: SGHDN, FVKESK. V was trimmed by 0 bases and J by 3 bases, leaving 12 bases between them. The CDR3 is 15 residues long. The CDR3 reads CASSQETGADYEQYF. The CDR3 coding sequence is TGTGCCAGCAGCCAAGAGACAGGTGCCGACTACGAGCAGTACTTC.

This clonotype was observed many times. This chain uses TRBV20-1 with TRBJ2-2, with 13 positions matching TRBD2. CDR3 size: 16 residues. The V segment lost 3 bases and the J segment 6 bases; nucleotides outside the gene matches: 7. In germline, CDR1 is DFQATT, CDR2 SNEGSKA (reference sequence). CDR3 in amino acids: CSASGAGLAGPGELFF. The CDR3 DNA reads TGCAGTGCTAGCGGGGCGGGACTAGCGGGACCCGGGGAGCTGTTTTTT.

This clonotype was seen at least ten times. This chain links TRBV19 with TRBJ1-4; TRBD1 is a possible D gene (6 bases). V lost 2 bases and J lost 6, with 13 bases in between. Germline loops: CDR1 LNHDA, CDR2 SQIVND (reference sequence). This CDR3 has 15 amino acids. CDR3 coding DNA: TGTGCCAGTAGTATACGGACAGATCGGGATGAAAAACTGTTTTTT. It codes for CASSIRTDRDEKLFF.

This clonotype was seen repeatedly, ten times or more. The chain couples TRBV2 to TRBJ2-1; D perhaps matches TRBD2 (6 bases). Trimming cost V 8 bases and J 9 bases, with 11 bases left between them. Germline CDR1 is SNHLY and CDR2 is FYNNEI. This CDR3 region has 11 residues. CDR3 residues: CASSWRAEQFF. In DNA form, the CDR3 reads TGTGCCAGCTCCTGGAGGGCTGAGCAGTTCTTC.

This clonotype has ten or more counts. The gene calls are TRBV7-2 and TRBJ2-6, with D unclear. Germline V gene sequence: CDR1 SGHTA, CDR2 FQGNSA. This CDR3 contains 17 residues. V lost 0 bases and J 0 bases, leaving 9 bases between the germline ends. In DNA form, the CDR3 reads TGTGCCAGCAGCTTAGCCCCCAGTCTCTCTGGGGCCAACGTCCTGACTTTC. Translating it yields CASSLAPSLSGANVLTF.

The sample holds many counts of this clonotype. The V gene is TRBV7-9, the J gene TRBJ2-5, with D possibly being TRBD1 (6 bases). This CDR3 region has 14 residues. Germline V lookup: CDR1 SEHNR, CDR2 FQNEAQ (reference sequence). V was cut by 7 bases and J by 4 bases, with 16 bases left in between. CDR3 sequence: CASTYQGLGETQYF. The CDR3 DNA reads TGTGCCAGCACCTACCAGGGGTTGGGAGAGACCCAGTACTTC.